This T cell receptor (beta chain) was recovered during a study of control samples from healthy donors and cancer patients. The protocol was immunoSEQ multiplex PCR, while the TCRdb copy is restricted to in-frame clones and leaves out a portion. The sample records 130,000 to 150,000 clones, 88% being singletons. This CDR3 region has 14 residues. Germline loops: CDR1 MNHEY, CDR2 SVGAGI. Trimming removed 5 bases at V and 6 bases at J, with 11 bases between. Sequenced sample: blood. The sequence derives from a woman aged 30 to 39 in good health. The chain is built from TRBV6-5 and TRBJ1-6; D might be TRBD1 (6 bases). The CDR3 here is CASSNTGFNSPLHF. In DNA form, the CDR3 reads TGTGCCAGCAGTAACACAGGGTTTAATTCACCCCTCCACTTT.